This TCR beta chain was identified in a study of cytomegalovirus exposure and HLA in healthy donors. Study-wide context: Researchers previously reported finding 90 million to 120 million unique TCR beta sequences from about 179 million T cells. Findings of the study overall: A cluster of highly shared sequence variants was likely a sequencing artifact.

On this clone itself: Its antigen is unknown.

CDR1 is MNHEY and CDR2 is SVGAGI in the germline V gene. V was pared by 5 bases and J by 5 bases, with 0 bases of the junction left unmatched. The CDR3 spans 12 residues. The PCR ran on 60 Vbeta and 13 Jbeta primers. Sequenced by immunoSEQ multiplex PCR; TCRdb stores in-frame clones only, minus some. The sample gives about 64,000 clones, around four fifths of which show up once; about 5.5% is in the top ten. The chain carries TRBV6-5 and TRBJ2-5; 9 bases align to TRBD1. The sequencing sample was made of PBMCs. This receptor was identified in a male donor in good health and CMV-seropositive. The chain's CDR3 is CASSDRGETQYF. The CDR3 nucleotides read TGTGCCAGCAGTGACAGGGGGGAGACCCAGTACTTC.